This TCR beta chain was recovered during a study of cytomegalovirus exposure and HLA in healthy donors. At the level of the study: A later analysis reported the same platform for the approximately 110 validation repertoires and the roughly 700 first-cohort repertoires. Study conclusions and caveats: Most TCR sequences were rare, but some public TCRs occurred in many donors.

About this clone itself: The target antigen is unknown.

Germline V CDR1 and CDR2: SGHRS, YFSETQ. The V gene end was trimmed by 4 bases and the J gene end by 4 bases; junction bases not matched to a gene: 9. CDR3 length: 17 residues. This table comes from immunoSEQ multiplex PCR, and its TCRdb copy is limited to in-frame clones, with some not included. The sample lists about 120,000 clones, around 90% occurring once. The sample consisted of PBMCs. This sequence originates from a woman younger than 30 in good health and CMV-seronegative. This rearrangement joins TRBV5-1 to TRBJ2-5; 14 bases agree with TRBD2. The CDR3 DNA follows: TGCGCCAGCAGCCGAGGGACTAGCGGGAGTGTAGGAGAGACCCAGTACTTC. It yields the protein CASSRGTSGSVGETQYF. The variable domain in full, completed from reference TRBV5-1 and TRBJ2-5, reads KAGVTQTPRYLIKTRGQQVTLSCSPISGHRSVSWYQQTPGQGLQFLFEYFSETQRNKGNFPGRFSGRQFSNSRSEMNVSTLELGDSALYLCASSRGTSGSVGETQYFGPGTRLLVL.